This TCR beta chain emerged from a study of PD-L1 blockade in urothelial cancer. At the level of the study: Administration of atezolizumab to patients began in about 2014, at 1,200 mg intravenously every 3 weeks. Prior chemotherapy in patients spanned 0 to 3 regimens. When blood samples were assessed, the median T cell count was about 140,000.

This clone showed up just a few times. This CDR3 has 14 amino acids. Deletions cut 7 bases from V and 4 bases from J, with 16 bases between. The germline gives CDR1 MNHEY, CDR2 SVGAGI. Sample contribution per patient ranged from 1 to 8, covering pretreatment and on-treatment. Sequencing was performed with immunoSEQ multiplex PCR; in TCRdb, only in-frame clones are kept and a portion is missing. The sample shows fewer than 45,000 clones, 65% to 85% of them seen only once. The sample consisted of PBMCs, taken around atezolizumab (anti-PD-L1) treatment. The genes are TRBV6-5 and TRBJ1-1; tentatively, D is TRBD1 (5 bases). The clonotype was recovered from a man between 60 and 75 years old with urothelial cancer. The CDR3 DNA follows: TGTGCCAGCACCACGACATGGAGGGGCACTGAAGCTTTCTTT. It codes for CASTTTWRGTEAFF.